This TCR beta chain was observed in a study of blood T cell repertoires in COVID-19. Across the whole study: Sample material is recorded as cDNA or gDNA derived from T cells, B-cell-depleted T cells, or PBMCs.

The protocol was immunoSEQ multiplex PCR, while the TCRdb copy is restricted to in-frame clones and leaves out a portion. The repertoire holds tens of thousands of clones, with 80% as singletons. The germline CDR1 and CDR2 sequences are ENHRY and SYGVKD. V was clipped by 2 bases and J by 1 base, with 5 bases between them. The CDR3 length is 13 residues. The V and J genes are TRBV10-3 and TRBJ2-5, with a possible D match to TRBD1 (5 bases). Sequenced material: peripheral blood. This clonotype originated in a woman in her sixties or seventies with acute or convalescent COVID-19. The CDR3: CAISEGAQETQYF. The CDR3 nucleotides are TGTGCCATCAGTGAGGGGGCCCAAGAGACCCAGTACTTC.